This entry lists 16 T cell receptor beta chains sequenced from one sample in a study of human T cells and chemical hapten exposure. Using its own MiXCR run on the RACE reads, TCRdb lists one record per CDR3 protein. The sample lists approximately 41,000 distinct CDR3 sequences, approximately 7.6% seen once, with 1.3% in the top ten. This sample's time point: pre-sensitization, week 0. Treatment meaning: therapeutic diphenylcyclopropenone sensitization with weekly scalp DPC. The material was whole blood, obtained in connection with sensitization to the hapten diphenylcyclopropenone (DPC). These receptors originate from a woman aged 45 to 65 with alopecia areata. Some clones in this sample may be carry-over from other donors' samples.

This clonotype came up many times. V gene TRBV7-2 combines with J gene TRBJ1-1, with D possibly TRBD1 on 6 matching bases. V was trimmed by 5 bases and J by 1 base, leaving 11 bases between them. This CDR3 comprises 14 residues. Germline-derived CDR1 and CDR2 are SGHTA and FQGNSA. CDR3 sequence (DNA): TGTGCCAGCAGCCGCGGACAGACGAACACTGAAGCTTTCTTT. Translating it yields CASSRGQTNTEAFF.

The rearrangement joins TRBV3-1 to TRBJ2-7; D is perhaps TRBD2 (5 bases). Germline V CDR1 and CDR2: LGHDT, YNNKEL (reference sequence). This CDR3 is 15 amino acids long. Trimming cost V 4 bases and J 0 bases, with 13 bases left between them. Written as DNA, the CDR3 is TGTGCCAGCAGCCCCCAGCTCGGAGGCTCCTACGAGCAGTACTTC. This gives the protein CASSPQLGGSYEQYF.

This clonotype was detected only a few times. The chain's CDR3 is CANSGEGTEAFF. CDR3 sequence (DNA): TGTGCCAACAGCGGGGAAGGGACTGAAGCTTTCTTT. The chain recombines TRBV28 with TRBJ1-1; no definite D call. CDR1 is MDHEN and CDR2 is SYDVKM in the germline V gene. Trimming removed 10 bases at V and 5 bases at J, with 14 bases between. This CDR3 comprises 12 residues.

Many counts were recorded for this clonotype. V usage is TRBV7-9 and J usage is TRBJ2-1; D ambiguous. From germline, CDR1 is SEHNR and CDR2 FQNEAQ (reference sequence). Trimming took 1 base from V and 5 from J, leaving 3 bases between them. CDR3 length: 12 residues. The CDR3 DNA follows: TGTGCCAGCAGCTTAGGACACAATGAGCAGTTCTTC. The encoded protein is CASSLGHNEQFF.

This clonotype was observed many times. The chain employs TRBV20-1 and TRBJ2-1, with 11 positions matching TRBD2. Trimming cost V 3 bases and J 9 bases; bases outside gene matches: 7. Germline values: CDR1 DFQATT, CDR2 SNEGSKA (reference sequence). This CDR3 has 14 amino acids. The CDR3 protein is CSASELAGAGEQFF. CDR3 nucleotide sequence: TGCAGTGCTAGTGAACTAGCGGGAGCCGGTGAGCAGTTCTTC.

This clonotype was observed a few times. The chain is built from TRBV29-1 and TRBJ2-3; D gene unclear. In germline, CDR1 is SQVTM, CDR2 ANQGSEA. V was clipped by 6 bases and J by 6 bases, with 10 bases between them. The CDR3 covers 11 residues. CDR3 sequence: CSVPGFDTQYF. The CDR3 nucleotides are TGCAGCGTCCCGGGCTTTGATACGCAGTATTTT.

This clonotype appeared a few times. An end of the junction differs from the germline gene, which may be a read error. The chain has TRBV7-7 and TRBJ2-6; perhaps TRBD2 as D (7 bases). The germline CDR1 and CDR2 sequences are SSHAT and FNYEAQ (reference sequence). The CDR3 has 17 amino acids. The CDR3 here is CASSSGGGAPGANVLTF. CDR3 coding DNA: TGTGCTAGCAGCTCCGGAGGGGGGGCACCTGGGGCCAACGTCCTGACTTTC.

This clonotype showed up just a few times. The chain combines TRBV5-1 with TRBJ2-2; D gene unclear. The V end was cut by 0 bases, the J end by 2 bases, with 11 bases between. CDR1 and CDR2 (germline): SGHRS, YFSETQ. The CDR3 extends over 16 amino acids. The CDR3 DNA sequence: TGCGCCAGCAGCTTGGCTGGCAGATTAAACACCGGGGAGCTGTTTTTT. Residues: CASSLAGRLNTGELFF.

This clonotype showed up just a few times. This sequence joins TRBV29-1 and TRBJ2-1; 12 nucleotides line up with TRBD2. Germline CDR1 SQVTM, CDR2 ANQGSEA. CDR3 length: 17 amino acids. The junction had 12 bases not matched to a gene; V was cut back by 7 bases and J by 2 bases. The CDR3 region is CSAVGLAGIKTYNEQFF. Written as DNA, the CDR3 is TGCAGCGCCGTTGGACTAGCGGGAATTAAAACCTACAATGAGCAGTTCTTC.

As DNA, the CDR3 is TGCAGCGTTGAAGTTTGGCAGGCCTCCGGAAACACCATATATTTT. Its translation: CSVEVWQASGNTIYF. The rearrangement joins TRBV29-1 to TRBJ1-3; D not resolved. This CDR3 has 15 amino acids. CDR1 SQVTM and CDR2 ANQGSEA come from the germline V gene. The germline V and J ends were trimmed by 1 base and 4 bases, with 14 bases remaining between them.

At least ten counts were recorded for this clonotype. This chain uses TRBV28 with TRBJ2-7; 9 bases fit TRBD2. CDR3 length: 15 amino acids. V lost 5 bases and J lost 2; bases outside the gene matches: 7. Germline V CDR1 and CDR2: MDHEN, SYDVKM. CDR3 coding DNA: TGTGCCAGCAGTCCTCTGGCGGGGGGGGCCTACGAGCAGTACTTC. This gives the protein CASSPLAGGAYEQYF.

This clonotype was observed at least ten times. This sequence joins TRBV7-6 and TRBJ2-5; 7 bases fit TRBD2. Germline V CDR1 and CDR2: SGHVS, FNYEAQ. Trimming cost V 0 bases and J 10 bases; bases outside gene matches: 5. The CDR3 spans 13 residues. CDR3 sequence reads: CASSLAGGTNQYF. In DNA, the CDR3 is TGTGCCAGCAGCTTAGCGGGGGGGACTAACCAGTACTTC. Filled out from reference TRBV7-6 and TRBJ2-5, the complete variable domain reads GAGVSQSPRYKVTKRGQDVALRCDPISGHVSLYWYRQALGQGPEFLTYFNYEAQQDKSGLPNDRFSAERPEGSISTLTIQRTEQRDSAMYRCASSLAGGTNQYFGPGTRLLVL.

The table lists this clonotype with many counts. V gene TRBV11-3 combines with J gene TRBJ2-3, with 7 bases matching TRBD2. The CDR3 spans 14 residues. J gave up 1 base and V 4 bases, and 2 bases lay outside the gene matches. Germline V gives CDR1 SGHNT, CDR2 YENEEA. The CDR3 DNA sequence: TGTGCCAGCAGCTCCCTAGCGGGCACAGATACGCAGTATTTT. It specifies CASSSLAGTDTQYF.

At least ten counts were recorded for this clonotype. CDR3: CATSDSGTSVDSYNEQFF. Here the CDR3 DNA reads TGTGCCACCAGTGATTCCGGGACTAGCGTTGACTCCTACAATGAGCAGTTCTTC. The rearrangement uses TRBV24-1 and TRBJ2-1, with 10 positions matching TRBD2. The germline CDR1 and CDR2 sequences are KGHDR and SFDVKD. The CDR3 is made up of 18 amino acids. J was trimmed by 0 bases and V by 2 bases; bases with no gene match: 6.

This clonotype was counted many times. The chain carries TRBV7-9 and TRBJ2-2, with TRBD1 as a possible D gene (6 bases). Germline V gives CDR1 SEHNR, CDR2 FQNEAQ (reference sequence). Trimming left V 0 bases short and J 3 bases short, with 11 bases between. There are 16 residues in the CDR3. In nucleotides, the CDR3 is TGTGCCAGCAGCTTAGCGCTGGACAGCTACACCGGGGAGCTGTTTTTT. It codes for CASSLALDSYTGELFF.

This clonotype was recorded a few times. This rearrangement joins TRBV10-2 to TRBJ1-1; D gene uncertain. The germline V gene encodes CDR1 WSHSY and CDR2 SAAADI. This CDR3 is built from 12 residues. V was cut by 5 bases and J by 9 bases, with 13 bases left in between. The CDR3 DNA reads TGCGCCAGCAGTCCCGGGCCTGGAAAAGCTTTCTTT. It yields the protein CASSPGPGKAFF.